These 16 T cell receptor beta chains share one sample of origin, sequenced in a study of tissue T cells after allogeneic stem cell transplantation. Repertoires were generated with immunoSEQ multiplex PCR, while TCRdb's copy carries only in-frame clones and drops some. The sample has about 22,000 clones, roughly 72% seen once. The sequenced sample consisted of spleen. These receptors all come from a female BALB/c mouse in good health. Mouse strain MHC haplotype: H2-d.

Turning to this clone: Germline and genes here are mouse. The read halts 1 residue ahead of the CDR3 end, with the missing end drawn from the germline J gene. The same CDR3 can be traced to other DNA sequences in this sample. The chain is built from TRBV5 and TRBJ2-5, with D perhaps assigned TRBD1 or TRBD2 (6 bases each). The length of the CDR3 is 14 residues. Germline CDR1 is LGHNA and CDR2 is YNLKQL (reference sequence). Trimming removed 0 bases from V and 5 bases from J, with 9 bases in between. CDR3 bases read: TGTGCCAGCAGCCAAGATAGGGGGGTAGACACCCAGTAC. Translation gives CASSQDRGVDTQY. The complete CDR3 reads CASSQDRGVDTQYF.

Points on this clone: Each gene name is a mouse one. The CDR3 is cut off 1 residue early in the read; its end comes from the germline J gene. V usage is TRBV13-1 and J usage is TRBJ2-3, with D perhaps matching TRBD1 (6 bases). This CDR3 comprises 15 residues. The germline V gene encodes CDR1 NSHNY and CDR2 SYGAGN. Trimming left V 0 bases short and J 0 bases short, with 8 bases between. The CDR3 is CASSDAGVSAETLYF. Incomplete CDR3 DNA: TGTGCCAGCAGTGATGCAGGGGTTAGTGCAGAAACGCTGTAT.

This clone was observed a handful of times. Mouse names are used for the genes. The read stops 1 residue short of the end of the CDR3; the missing end is completed from the germline J gene. The chain recombines TRBV2 with TRBJ1-2, with a tentative D call TRBD1 (5 bases). V dropped 0 bases and J dropped 4 bases, with 6 bases sitting between them. CDR1 is LGHNA and CDR2 is YSYQKL in the germline V gene. This CDR3 spans 13 amino acids. The part of the CDR3 DNA that was read is TGTGCCAGCAGCCAAGATGGGGCCTCCGACTACACC. It encodes CASSQDGASDYT. The CDR3 in full is CASSQDGASDYTF.

This clone was recorded a few times. The germline and genes are mouse ones. Sequencing ends 1 residue short of the CDR3 end; the germline J gene provides the rest. The rearrangement links TRBV2 to TRBJ2-1; D is unclear. V lost 0 bases and J 0 bases, leaving 6 bases between the germline ends. The V gene's germline CDR1 is LGHNA and CDR2 YSYQKL. The CDR3 is 15 residues long. The part of the CDR3 DNA that was read is TGTGCCAGCAGCCAAGACTGGATTAACTATGCTGAGCAGTTC. Amino acid sequence: CASSQDWINYAEQF. The full CDR3 protein is CASSQDWINYAEQFF.

On this clone: The germline and genes are mouse ones. The read terminates 1 residue before the CDR3 end, so the remaining end is supplied by the germline J gene. The rearrangement links TRBV14 to TRBJ2-2; no clear D gene. V was cut by 0 bases and J by 0 bases, with 6 bases left in between. The CDR3 loop spans 15 amino acids. The germline CDR1 and CDR2 sequences are SGHDT and FRDEAV. CDR3 DNA, as far as it was read: TGTGCCAGCAGTTTCTGGGGTGCAAACACCGGGCAGCTCTAC. This codes for CASSFWGANTGQLY. The complete CDR3 sequence is CASSFWGANTGQLYF.

The count of this clone is one. Gene and germline names: mouse. The read falls 1 residue short of the CDR3 end, and the missing part is taken from the germline J gene. The chain links TRBV5 to TRBJ2-4, with D perhaps matching TRBD1 or TRBD2 (5 bases each). This CDR3 has 15 amino acids. Trimming stripped 0 bases from V and 7 bases from J, with 14 bases between. Germline CDR1 LGHNA, CDR2 YNLKQL (reference sequence). The sequenced part of the CDR3 DNA is TGTGCCAGCAGCCAAGAGAGGAAGGGACGGGACACCTTGTAC. It yields the protein CASSQERKGRDTLY. The CDR3 reads in full as CASSQERKGRDTLYF.

This clone turned up a few times. Gene names follow the mouse nomenclature. The read gets to within 1 residue of the CDR3 end, and the germline J gene fills in the rest. The J gene is TRBJ1-5, the V gene TRBV13-1; no clear D gene. Looked up from germline, CDR1 is NSHNY and CDR2 is SYGAGN. V was cut by 1 base and J by 0 bases, with 8 bases left in between. The CDR3 consists of 15 residues. The CDR3 protein is CASSDNSHNNQAPLF. Partial CDR3 DNA: TGTGCCAGCAGTGATAACAGCCATAACAACCAGGCTCCGCTT.

Turning to this clone: Gene names are the mouse ones. Coverage ceases 1 residue before the CDR3 finishes, and the germline J gene fills in the end. This chain links TRBV13-2 with TRBJ1-1; 9 bases agree with TRBD1. The CDR3 runs 13 residues. CDR1 NNHNN and CDR2 SYGAGS come from the germline V gene (reference sequence). V was clipped by 0 bases and J by 8 bases; unmatched bases: 2. The sequenced CDR3 bases are TGTGCCAGCGGTGATGGGGACAGGGTCGAAGTCTTC. This encodes CASGDGDRVEVF. The CDR3 as a whole reads CASGDGDRVEVFF.

Remarks on this clone: All gene names here are mouse names. Read data end 1 residue before the CDR3 end; the end is taken from the germline J gene. J is TRBJ1-1 and V is TRBV13-2; D unresolved. From germline, CDR1 is NNHNN and CDR2 SYGAGS (reference sequence). Trimming removed 2 bases at V and 0 bases at J, with 2 bases between. There are 12 residues in the CDR3. The DNA read from the CDR3 is TGTGCCAGCGGTGAACAGAACACAGAAGTCTTC. This translates into CASGEQNTEVF. The complete CDR3 sequence is CASGEQNTEVFF.

The sample holds a few counts of this clone. Mouse gene names apply. The read ends 1 residue shy of where the CDR3 ends; the end is completed using the germline J gene. The gene calls are TRBV13-1 and TRBJ2-7, with D possibly matching TRBD1 (5 bases). Germline V gives CDR1 NSHNY, CDR2 SYGAGN. CDR3 length equals 11 residues. Trimming stripped 2 bases from V and 6 bases from J, with 6 bases between. Here the CDR3 reads CASSDRVEQYF. The covered CDR3 bases are TGTGCCAGCAGTGACAGGGTTGAACAGTAC.

Regarding this clone: Mouse gene names and germline throughout. The read halts 1 residue ahead of the CDR3 end, with the missing end drawn from the germline J gene. The chain is built from TRBV13-1 and TRBJ1-4; 9 nucleotides agree with TRBD1. The junction had 8 bases not matched to a gene; V was cut back by 2 bases and J by 6 bases. This CDR3 region has 16 residues. Germline CDR1 reads NSHNY; CDR2 reads SYGAGN. Partial CDR3 DNA: TGTGCCAGCAGTGAGTCGGGACAGGGAAGGGACGAAAGATTATTT. This encodes CASSESGQGRDERLF. Given in full, the CDR3 is CASSESGQGRDERLFF.

Note on this clone: The gene symbols are mouse symbols. The read ends 1 residue shy of where the CDR3 ends; the end is completed using the germline J gene. The V and J genes are TRBV13-1 and TRBJ2-4; D is unclear. Trimming shortened V by 4 bases and J by 0 bases, and 6 bases separated the two germline ends. CDR3 size: 13 residues. Germline V gives CDR1 NSHNY, CDR2 SYGAGN. CDR3 DNA, as far as it was read: TGTGCCAGCAGTTCATCTAGTCAAAACACCTTGTAC. Protein: CASSSSSQNTLY. The whole CDR3 is CASSSSSQNTLYF.

A note on this clone: Gene labels here are mouse ones. The read ends 1 residue early relative to the CDR3; the germline J gene fills the gap. This rearrangement joins TRBV14 to TRBJ1-4, with 7 positions matching TRBD1. V was clipped by 5 bases and J by 1 base; unmatched bases: 2. Germline loops: CDR1 SGHDT, CDR2 FRDEAV. There are 14 residues in the CDR3. The chain's CDR3 is CASRRDSSNERLFF. CDR3 DNA, as far as it was read: TGTGCCAGCAGAAGGGACAGTTCCAACGAAAGATTATTT.

Note on this clone: The genes are named according to mouse. The read stops 1 residue short of the end of the CDR3; the missing end is completed from the germline J gene. The chain employs TRBV2 and TRBJ1-4; no clear D gene. The V end was cut by 0 bases, the J end by 0 bases, with 8 bases between. The CDR3 has 16 amino acids. Germline V CDR1 and CDR2: LGHNA, YSYQKL. This CDR3 is CASSQDPGFSNERLFF. The CDR3 DNA, read in part, is TGTGCCAGCAGCCAAGATCCGGGATTTTCCAACGAAAGATTATTT.

This clone appeared a few times. Gene names refer to mouse genes. The read ends 1 residue early relative to the CDR3; the germline J gene fills the gap. The identical CDR3 is also encoded by other nucleotide sequences in the sample. This rearrangement joins TRBV13-2 to TRBJ2-7; 9 nucleotides match TRBD2. From germline, CDR1 is NNHNN and CDR2 SYGAGS (reference sequence). V lost 5 bases to trimming and J lost 3 bases; unmatched junction nucleotides: 0. This CDR3 contains 12 residues. The part of the CDR3 DNA that was read is TGTGCCAGCGGGACTGGGGGCTATGAACAGTAC. It specifies CASGTGGYEQY. The whole CDR3 sequence is CASGTGGYEQYF.

About this clone itself: Gene names are the mouse ones. The CDR3 end falls 1 residue outside the read, so it is completed with the germline J gene. The chain combines TRBV13-1 with TRBJ1-3; D remains unclear. CDR1 is NSHNY, CDR2 SYGAGN, per germline. Deletions cut 4 bases from V and 0 bases from J, with 14 bases between. This CDR3 has 16 residues. CDR3 DNA, as far as it was read: TGTGCCAGCAGTCAGCAAAAACAAAATTCTGGAAATACGCTCTAT. Translating gives CASSQQKQNSGNTLY. The entire CDR3 protein is CASSQQKQNSGNTLYF.